This T cell receptor beta chain was captured by sequencing in a study of T cell repertoires in cytomegalovirus infection (dated by TCRdb to the late 2010s). At the level of the whole study: Recently identified HLA-C-restricted CMV epitopes, whose presentation resists viral immunomodulation, were targeted by peptide stimulations together with well-studied HLA-B-restricted epitopes. Because public TCR beta signatures pointed to carriage of CMV infection together with the matching HLA type, the HLA type of each donor mattered for the analysis. Beyond this particular receptor, the publication reports: In both this cohort and an independent cohort of several hundred donors, the cumulative frequency of public TCR beta family members distinguished carriers of CMV infection plus the relevant HLA type. The ex vivo response was dominated by HLA-C-restricted CMV-specific TCR beta clonotypes, which also provided the single most frequent clonotype in two of eight donors.

Interpreted using the paper, the treatment or condition label stands for: in vitro stimulation with specific CMV peptide epitopes to enrich CMV-specific T cells. A note on this clonotype: Its target antigen remains unknown. No base quality values were provided; no much bigger clone lies one nucleotide off.

The CDR3 runs 14 residues from the cysteine to the phenylalanine. The sequence is cut down to CDR3 DNA, 42 bases in frame from base 1. The germline V gene gives CDR1 as MDHEN and CDR2 as SYDVKM. V loses 7 bases at its end and J loses 5 bases; junction bases beyond the gene matches: 7. Data came from an Illumina HiSeq 1500. The public reads were reprocessed in TCRdb via fastp at Q25 and MiXCR, keeping in-frame beta chains. Identical CDR3 protein sequences are pooled into one entry, listed with their most common genes and DNA. Recorded for this sample are hundreds of thousands of distinct CDR3 sequences; around 32% of them occurred a single time. Over 10% of the sample comes from the top ten.

The chain was built from TRBV28 and TRBJ2-5; 10 central bases correspond to TRBD1. The sequenced sample was cultured CD8+ T cells from PBMCs, obtained from culture after CMV antigen stimulation. The TCR comes from a human donor in good health (CMV status not recorded). Some clones in this sample may be carry-over from other donors' samples. The DNA sequence follows: TGTGCCAGCAACGACAGGGGGCCGGAGGAGACCCAGTACTTC. Protein translation: CASNDRGPEETQYF.